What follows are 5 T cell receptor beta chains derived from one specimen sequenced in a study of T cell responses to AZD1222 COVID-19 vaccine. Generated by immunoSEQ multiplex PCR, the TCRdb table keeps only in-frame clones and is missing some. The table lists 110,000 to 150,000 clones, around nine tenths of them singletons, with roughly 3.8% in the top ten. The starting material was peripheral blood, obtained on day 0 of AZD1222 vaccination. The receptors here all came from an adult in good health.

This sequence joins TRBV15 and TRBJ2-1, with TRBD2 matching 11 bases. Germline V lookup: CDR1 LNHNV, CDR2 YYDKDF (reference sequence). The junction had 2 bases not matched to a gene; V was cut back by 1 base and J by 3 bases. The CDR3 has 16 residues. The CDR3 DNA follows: TGTGCCACCAGCAGAGGCCTAGCGGGAGGCTACAATGAGCAGTTCTTC. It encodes CATSRGLAGGYNEQFF. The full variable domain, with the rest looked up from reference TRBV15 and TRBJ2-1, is DAMVIQNPRYQVTQFGKPVTLSCSQTLNHNVMYWYQQKSSQAPKLLFHYYDKDFNNEADTPDNFQSRRPNTSFCFLDIRSPGLGDTAMYLCATSRGLAGGYNEQFFGPGTRLTVL.

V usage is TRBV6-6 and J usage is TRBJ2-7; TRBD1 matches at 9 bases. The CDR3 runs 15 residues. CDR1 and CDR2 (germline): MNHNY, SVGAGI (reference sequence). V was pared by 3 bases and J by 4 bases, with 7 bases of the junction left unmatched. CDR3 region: CASSYLRQGDYEQYF. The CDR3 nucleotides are TGTGCCAGCAGTTATCTGCGACAGGGGGATTACGAGCAGTACTTC.

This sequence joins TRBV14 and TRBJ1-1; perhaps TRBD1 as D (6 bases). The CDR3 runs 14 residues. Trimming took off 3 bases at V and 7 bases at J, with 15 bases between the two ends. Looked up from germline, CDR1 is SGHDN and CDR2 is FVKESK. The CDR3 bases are TGTGCCAGCAGCCACCTAACAGGGCTCTTTGAAGCTTTCTTT. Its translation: CASSHLTGLFEAFF.

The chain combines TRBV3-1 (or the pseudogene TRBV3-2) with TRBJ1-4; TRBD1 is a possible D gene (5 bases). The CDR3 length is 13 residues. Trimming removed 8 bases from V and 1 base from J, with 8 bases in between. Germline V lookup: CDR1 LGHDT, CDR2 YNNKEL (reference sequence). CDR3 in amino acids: CASGTLTNEKLFF. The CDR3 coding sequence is TGTGCCAGCGGGACCTTAACTAATGAAAAACTGTTTTTT.

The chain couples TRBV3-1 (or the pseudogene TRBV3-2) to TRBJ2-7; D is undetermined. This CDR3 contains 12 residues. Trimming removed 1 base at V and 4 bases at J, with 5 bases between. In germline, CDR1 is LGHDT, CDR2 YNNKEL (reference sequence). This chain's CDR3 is CASSQVAYEQYF. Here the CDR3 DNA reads TGTGCCAGCAGCCAAGTAGCATACGAGCAGTACTTC.